These 5 T cell receptor beta chains came from one sample sequenced in a study of T-cell reconstitution after alpha-beta-depleted transplantation in children. The TCRbeta library incorporated unique molecular identifiers. MiXCR, run by TCRdb on the PCR reads, gives a single entry per CDR3 protein. The data hold 97,000 or so distinct CDR3 sequences, with 4.5% to 7.5% observed a single time. The sequences come from PBMCs, mostly from graft donor cells, collected 60 days after TCRalphabeta/CD19-depleted stem cell transplant. These receptors originate from a female patient aged 2-15 years who had a stem cell transplant for Fanconi anemia, so the T cells may come from the graft donor.

This clonotype has a count of ten or more. This chain joins TRBV5-1 and TRBJ2-1, with unresolved D. CDR1 is SGHRS and CDR2 is YFSETQ in the germline V gene. The CDR3 loop spans 16 amino acids. V lost 4 bases and J lost 7, with 21 bases in between. In nucleotides, the CDR3 is TGCGCCAGCAGCCCATTGTCCACGCGCAACGGTAATGAGCAGTTCTTC. As protein: CASSPLSTRNGNEQFF.

This clonotype was seen ten or more times. The chain links TRBV7-9 to TRBJ2-1; TRBD2 matches 9 bases. Germline CDR1 reads SEHNR; CDR2 reads FQNEAQ (reference sequence). With V trimmed by 6 bases and J by 6 bases, 9 bases remained unmatched. CDR3 size: 15 residues. The CDR3: CASRVATSGLNEQFF. For the CDR3, the DNA is TGTGCCAGCAGGGTGGCGACTAGCGGACTCAATGAGCAGTTCTTC. The full variable domain, rest sourced from reference TRBV7-9 and TRBJ2-1, is DTGVSQNPRHKITKRGQNVTFRCDPISEHNRLYWYRQTLGQGPEFLTYFQNEAQLEKSRLLSDRFSAERPKGSFSTLEIQRTEQGDSAMYLCASRVATSGLNEQFFGPGTRLTVL.

This CDR3 is CSARDSLRSGQGAGGYTF. For the CDR3, the DNA is TGCAGTGCTAGAGATTCTTTGAGATCGGGACAGGGGGCCGGGGGCTACACCTTC. The rearrangement joins TRBV20-1 to TRBJ1-2; 12 positions agree with TRBD1. J gave up 8 bases and V 0 bases, and 16 bases lay outside the gene matches. CDR3 length: 18 amino acids. Germline V gives CDR1 DFQATT, CDR2 SNEGSKA (reference sequence).

The chain links TRBV4-1 to TRBJ2-1; 7 bases match TRBD1. Germline V gives CDR1 MGHRA, CDR2 YSYEKL. The CDR3 covers 15 residues. V lost 1 base, J lost 1 base, and 1 base stayed unmatched. This CDR3 is CASSQGGQSYNEQFF. The CDR3 DNA is TGCGCCAGCAGCCAAGGGGGACAGTCCTACAATGAGCAGTTCTTC.

The sample holds many counts of this clonotype. V and J are TRBV20-1 and TRBJ2-7, with D uncertain. Germline V lookup: CDR1 DFQATT, CDR2 SNEGSKA (reference sequence). Deletions cut 6 bases from V and 1 base from J, with 16 bases between. The CDR3 totals 14 residues. CDR3 nucleotide sequence: TGCAGTGCCTCCCTTCTAGTCCTATCCTACGAGCAGTACTTC. It codes for CSASLLVLSYEQYF.